The 20 T cell receptor beta chains presented below share a single source sample, sequenced in a study of cytomegalovirus exposure and HLA in healthy donors. Profiled with immunoSEQ multiplex PCR; TCRdb holds only in-frame clones, not every one. This table has 97,000 or so clones, approximately 95% appearing once. Sample: PBMCs. All receptors derive from a young woman in good health and CMV-seronegative.

This chain joins TRBV6-4 and TRBJ1-5; weak D call: TRBD1 (6 bases). The ends were cut back, 8 bases at V and 1 base at J, with 12 bases in the middle. The CDR3 is 14 residues long. CDR1 and CDR2 from the germline V gene are MRHNA and SNTAGT. The CDR3 sequence is CASERDTSNQPQHF. In nucleotides, the CDR3 is TGTGCCAGCGAACGGGACACCAGCAATCAGCCCCAGCATTTT.

The rearrangement uses TRBV19 and TRBJ1-4, with 7 positions matching TRBD1. Germline loops: CDR1 LNHDA, CDR2 SQIVND (reference sequence). The CDR3 consists of 14 residues. The ends lost 4 bases at V and 7 bases at J; junction bases unmatched: 6. CDR3 DNA sequence: TGTGCCAGTAGTACCTACAGGGGAACTGAAAAACTGTTTTTT. It encodes CASSTYRGTEKLFF.

This chain links TRBV12-5 with TRBJ2-1; possible D gene TRBD2, 5 bases. Germline V gives CDR1 LGHNT, CDR2 FRNRAP. The CDR3 is made up of 14 amino acids. V was clipped by 3 bases and J by 4 bases, with 10 bases between them. The CDR3 coding sequence is TGTGCTAGTGGTTTTAGCGACCTTTACAATGAGCAGTTCTTC. Translation gives CASGFSDLYNEQFF.

This rearrangement joins TRBV11-3 to TRBJ2-5; tentatively, D is TRBD2 (6 bases). V shed 2 bases and J shed 4 bases, with 14 bases lying between them. This CDR3 has 15 residues. CDR1 and CDR2 from the germline V gene are SGHNT and YENEEA. The CDR3 loop is CASSLTAGTLETQYF. Written as DNA, the CDR3 is TGTGCCAGCAGCTTAACGGCAGGGACTCTAGAGACCCAGTACTTC.

The chain has TRBV5-1 and TRBJ2-3; D unresolved. The length of the CDR3 is 14 residues. Trimming pared 0 bases from V and 3 bases from J, leaving 8 bases between. Germline values: CDR1 SGHRS, CDR2 YFSETQ. The CDR3 spells CASSLGPVTDTQYF. CDR3 nucleotides: TGCGCCAGCAGCTTGGGGCCCGTTACAGATACGCAGTATTTT.

This chain joins TRBV14 and TRBJ2-2, with D unclear. The germline V gene has CDR1 SGHDN and CDR2 FVKESK. The CDR3 loop spans 14 amino acids. Trimming took off 4 bases at V and 4 bases at J, with 10 bases between the two ends. Here the CDR3 DNA reads TGTGCCAGCAGCCCACATCTCTTCACCGGGGAGCTGTTTTTT. This gives the protein CASSPHLFTGELFF.

The chain has TRBV28 and TRBJ2-7, with 9 bases lining up with TRBD1. The CDR3 has 12 amino acids. The junction had 3 bases not matched to a gene; V was cut back by 6 bases and J by 6 bases. Germline-derived CDR1 and CDR2 are MDHEN and SYDVKM. CDR3 residues: CASSRQGGEQYF. The CDR3 nucleotides read TGTGCCAGCAGCCGACAGGGGGGCGAGCAGTACTTC. The whole variable domain, remainder taken from reference TRBV28 and TRBJ2-7, is DVKVTQSSRYLVKRTGEKVFLECVQDMDHENMFWYRQDPGLGLRLIYFSYDVKMKEKGDIPEGYSVSREKKERFSLILESASTNQTSMYLCASSRQGGEQYFGPGTRLTVT.

The V gene is TRBV5-1, the J gene TRBJ2-1, with 7 nucleotides matching TRBD2. The CDR3 loop spans 14 amino acids. Per germline, CDR1 SGHRS and CDR2 YFSETQ. V shed 4 bases and J 9 bases; nucleotides not matched to a gene: 10. The CDR3 region has the DNA TGCGCCAGCAGCCCCACGACTAGCTTCAGTGAGCAGTTCTTC. Protein sequence: CASSPTTSFSEQFF.

This chain joins TRBV6-5 and TRBJ2-1; D is possibly TRBD2 (6 bases). Trimming shortened V by 7 bases and J by 4 bases, and 14 bases separated the two germline ends. CDR1 MNHEY and CDR2 SVGAGI come from the germline V gene. The CDR3 length is 14 residues. The CDR3 bases are TGTGCCAGCACCCCCGGGACTGATTACAATGAGCAGTTCTTC. Amino acid sequence: CASTPGTDYNEQFF.

This chain uses TRBV9 with TRBJ1-4, with a possible D match to TRBD1 (5 bases). This CDR3 region has 14 residues. V was pared by 3 bases and J by 2 bases, with 8 bases between. The germline CDR1 and CDR2 sequences are SGDLS and YYNGEE. The CDR3 loop is CASSASGTNEKLFF. DNA of the CDR3: TGTGCCAGCAGCGCCTCAGGGACTAATGAAAAACTGTTTTTT.

A word on this clone: Germline and junction disagree at one end, which may indicate a read error. The chain joins TRBV7-2 to TRBJ2-3; 11 positions match TRBD2. Germline lookup yields CDR1 SGHTA and CDR2 FQGNSA. The CDR3 covers 15 residues. The CDR3 loop reads CASSLAGGPGDTQYF. Written as DNA, the CDR3 is TGTGCCAGCAGCCTAGCGGGAGGTCCAGGAGATACGCAGTATTTT.

The chain employs TRBV7-3 and TRBJ2-1; 9 positions agree with TRBD2. Germline loops: CDR1 SGHTA, CDR2 FQGTGA. The CDR3 sequence is 13 residues long. J lost 11 bases, V lost 5 bases, and 7 bases had no gene match. This chain's CDR3 is CASSISGTSKQFF. CDR3 in DNA: TGTGCCAGCAGCATATCCGGGACTAGCAAGCAGTTCTTC. Drawing the rest from reference TRBV7-3 and TRBJ2-1, the complete variable domain is GAGVSQTPSNKVTEKGKYVELRCDPISGHTALYWYRQSLGQGPEFLIYFQGTGAADDSGLPNDRFFAVRPEGSVSTLKIQRTERGDSAVYLCASSISGTSKQFFGPGTRLTVL.

The chain is built from TRBV2 and TRBJ1-2, with D perhaps TRBD1 (6 bases). The germline gives CDR1 SNHLY, CDR2 FYNNEI. This CDR3 is 15 amino acids long. Between the trimmed V and J ends, which lost 1 base and 7 bases, there was a span of 16 bases. CDR3: CASSEEGVQNRGYTF. CDR3 coding DNA: TGTGCCAGCAGTGAAGAGGGGGTTCAAAATCGTGGCTACACCTTC.

The rearrangement joins TRBV5-1 to TRBJ1-5, with 7 bases matching TRBD1. Germline lookup yields CDR1 SGHRS and CDR2 YFSETQ. The CDR3 is made up of 14 amino acids. The J segment lost 3 bases and the V segment lost 4 bases, leaving 4 bases of the junction unmatched. The CDR3 protein is CASSEGTANQPQHF. The CDR3 nucleotides read TGCGCCAGCAGCGAGGGGACAGCCAATCAGCCCCAGCATTTT.

The chain has TRBV6-5 and TRBJ2-5; 9 bases are shared with TRBD2. The ends lost 7 bases at V and 6 bases at J; junction bases unmatched: 9. The CDR3 is made up of 14 amino acids. CDR1 is MNHEY, CDR2 SVGAGI, per germline. The chain's CDR3 is CASKGGGALKTQYF. CDR3 sequence (DNA): TGTGCCAGCAAGGGCGGGGGGGCTTTAAAGACCCAGTACTTC.

This sequence joins TRBV6-5 and TRBJ2-7; no firm D call. Germline assignment: CDR1 MNHEY and CDR2 SVGAGI. The ends were cut back, 10 bases at V and 0 bases at J, with 7 bases in the middle. The CDR3 loop spans 11 amino acids. As DNA, the CDR3 is TGTGCCACCTGGAGCTCCTACGAGCAGTACTTC. Amino acids: CATWSSYEQYF.

The V gene is TRBV5-1, the J gene TRBJ2-3; 8 nucleotides line up with TRBD1. In germline, CDR1 is SGHRS, CDR2 YFSETQ. Germline trimming cut 4 bases from V and 0 bases from J; bases unmatched to any gene: 10. The CDR3 covers 17 residues. CDR3 protein: CASSPGGQAISTDTQYF. The CDR3 nucleotides read TGCGCCAGCAGCCCCGGGGGACAGGCCATTAGCACAGATACGCAGTATTTT.

The chain is built from TRBV11-2 and TRBJ2-5, with 7 bases aligning to TRBD1. The CDR3 has 14 residues. V was clipped by 4 bases and J by 3 bases; unmatched bases: 5. CDR1 is SGHAT and CDR2 is FQNNGV in the germline V gene. The CDR3 nucleotides read TGTGCCAGCAGCTATGGGACAGCAAAAGAGACCCAGTACTTC. This translates into CASSYGTAKETQYF. Full variable domain (remainder filled in from reference TRBV11-2 and TRBJ2-5): EAGVAQSPRYKIIEKRQSVAFWCNPISGHATLYWYQQILGQGPKLLIQFQNNGVVDDSQLPKDRFSAERLKGVDSTLKIQPAKLEDSAVYLCASSYGTAKETQYFGPGTRLLVL.

V and J are TRBV9 and TRBJ2-3; 8 nucleotides match TRBD2. The CDR3 loop spans 17 amino acids. Unmatched junction bases numbered 15, after V lost 4 bases and J lost 5 bases. Germline V gene data show CDR1 as SGDLS and CDR2 as YYNGEE. The DNA for the CDR3 is TGTGCCAGCAGCACAGAAGGGTTTGGCAGCGGGGGAGATACGCAGTATTTT. This gives the protein CASSTEGFGSGGDTQYF. The full variable domain, completed using reference TRBV9 and TRBJ2-3, is DSGVTQTPKHLITATGQRVTLRCSPRSGDLSVYWYQQSLDQGLQFLIQYYNGEERAKGNILERFSAQQFPDLHSELNLSSLELGDSALYFCASSTEGFGSGGDTQYFGPGTRLTVL.

The J gene is TRBJ1-2, the V gene TRBV7-2; D possibly corresponds to TRBD1 (5 bases). Germline V gene sequence: CDR1 SGHTA, CDR2 FQGNSA. Trimming removed 5 bases from V and 4 bases from J, with 14 bases in between. The CDR3 length is 14 residues. In DNA form, the CDR3 reads TGTGCCAGCAGCGCACCATTCCAGGGCTATGGCTACACCTTC. Its translation: CASSAPFQGYGYTF.